This TCR beta chain was profiled in a study of CXCR3-negative and CXCR3-positive naive CD8 T cells. Study summary: Cumulative TRB read yield was some 150 million, averaging about 1.5 +/- 0.3 million per library.

UMI-tagged TRB cDNA libraries were built via 5' RACE. No DNA is given; TCRdb re-called the 5' RACE reads and lists each CDR3 protein once. Its table lists under 85,000 distinct CDR3 sequences. As to this clonotype: Antigen unknown.

Every CD8+ subset sample held a few hundred thousand flow-sorted cells, done in triplicate. General study results and limits: Researchers report that CXCR3-positive naive cells carry more hydrophobic TRB CDR3s than CXCR3-negative naive cells. Similarly elevated diversity marked both naive subsets, with memory CD8+ cells showing far lower diversity. TCR interaction strength was inferred from TRB CDR3 physicochemistry, as CD5 matched across naive subsets.

Sequences were obtained from naive CXCR3+ CD8+ T cells from blood. Described subset: CD45RO-CCR7+CD27+CD95- naive CD8+ T cells expressing CXCR3 (TNR3+). The sequence was collected from a human donor in good health. Some clones in this sample may be carry-over from other donors' samples.

The CDR3 region is CASSPEAGGPADTQYF. This chain joins TRBV12-3 or TRBV12-4 and TRBJ2-3; TCRdb returns TRBD2, unconfirmable since there is no DNA. This CDR3 contains 16 residues.